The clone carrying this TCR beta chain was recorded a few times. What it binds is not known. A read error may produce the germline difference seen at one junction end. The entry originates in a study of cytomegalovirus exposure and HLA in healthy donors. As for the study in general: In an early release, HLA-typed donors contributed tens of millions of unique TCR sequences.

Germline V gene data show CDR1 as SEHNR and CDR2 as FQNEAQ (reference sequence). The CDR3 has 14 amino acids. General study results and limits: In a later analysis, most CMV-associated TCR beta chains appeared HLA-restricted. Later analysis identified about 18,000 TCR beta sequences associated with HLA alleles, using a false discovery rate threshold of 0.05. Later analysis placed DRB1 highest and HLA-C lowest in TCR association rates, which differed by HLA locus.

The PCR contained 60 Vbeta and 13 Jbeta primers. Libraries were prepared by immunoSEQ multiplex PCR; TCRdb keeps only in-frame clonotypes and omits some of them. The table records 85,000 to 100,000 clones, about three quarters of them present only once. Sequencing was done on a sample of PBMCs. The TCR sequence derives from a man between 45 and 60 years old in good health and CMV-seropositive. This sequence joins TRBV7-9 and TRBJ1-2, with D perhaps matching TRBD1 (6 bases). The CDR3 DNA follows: TGTGCCAGCTACTCGGGGGGGCGCGACTATGGCTACCCCTTC. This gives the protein CASYSGGRDYGYPF.